This TCR beta chain was obtained from a study of T cells in Graves' hyperthyroidism and ophthalmopathy. Findings of the study overall: Most clonotypes expanded in thyroid above 0.001 were likewise present in blood. Before onset, by a median of around six months, the model predicted ophthalmopathy.

This clonotype has a count of ten or more. Antigen: not known. Germline V CDR1 and CDR2: LNHDA, SQIVND (reference sequence). This CDR3 is built from 13 residues. V was shortened by 7 bases and J by 5 bases, with 14 bases between the two germline ends. Diagnoses were established using clinical symptoms, serum thyroxine and TRAb, thyroid ultrasound and orbital computed tomography. RNA transcripts were the template for amplifying TCR beta CDR3 regions. The TCR CDR3 first-round RT-PCR relied on the HTBI primer set. TCRdb recomputed calls from the multiplex PCR reads with MiXCR, one row per CDR3 protein. The sample has 190,000 or so distinct CDR3 sequences, about 17% seen once.

The TCR comes from a man aged 40-49 years with Graves' hyperthyroidism. J is TRBJ1-1 and V is TRBV19; D ambiguous. Source material: blood. The CDR3 protein is CASTLLGGTEAFF. CDR3 coding DNA: TGTGCCAGTACCCTGCTCGGAGGTACTGAAGCTTTCTTT.